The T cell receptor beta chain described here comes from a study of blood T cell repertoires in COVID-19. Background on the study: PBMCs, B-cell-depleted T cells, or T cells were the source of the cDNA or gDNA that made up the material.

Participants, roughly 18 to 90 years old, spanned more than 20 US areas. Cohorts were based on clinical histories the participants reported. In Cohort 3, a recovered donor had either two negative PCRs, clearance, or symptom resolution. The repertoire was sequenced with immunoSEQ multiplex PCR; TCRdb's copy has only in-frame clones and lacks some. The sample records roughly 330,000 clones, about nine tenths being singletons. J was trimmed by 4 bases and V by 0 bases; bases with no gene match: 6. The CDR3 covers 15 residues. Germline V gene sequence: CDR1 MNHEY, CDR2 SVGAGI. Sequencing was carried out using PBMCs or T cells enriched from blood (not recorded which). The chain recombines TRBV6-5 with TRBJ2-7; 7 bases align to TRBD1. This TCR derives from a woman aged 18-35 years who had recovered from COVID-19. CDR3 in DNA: TGTGCCAGCAGTTACTCACAGGGGCCCGATTACGAGCAGTACTTC. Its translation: CASSYSQGPDYEQYF.